A single sample gave rise to the 7 T cell receptor beta chains below, sequenced in a study of blood T cell repertoires in COVID-19. The repertoire was sequenced with immunoSEQ multiplex PCR; TCRdb's copy has only in-frame clones and lacks some. The table lists under 500,000 clones, around 89% of them singletons. Sequences were obtained from peripheral blood. The receptors were gathered from a woman aged 25 to 45 with acute or convalescent COVID-19.

This clone was recorded only once. The chain uses TRBV3-1 (or the pseudogene TRBV3-2) and TRBJ1-1, with D unclear. CDR1 is LGHDT, CDR2 YNNKEL, per germline (reference sequence). The CDR3 spans 14 residues. Trimming pared 5 bases from V and 0 bases from J, leaving 10 bases between. CDR3 DNA sequence: TGTGCCAGCAGCAAACAGCTGATGAACACTGAAGCTTTCTTT. It specifies CASSKQLMNTEAFF.

The chain uses TRBV10-3 and TRBJ1-3; 10 positions match TRBD1. CDR1 and CDR2 (germline): ENHRY, SYGVKD. This CDR3 comprises 16 residues. After removal of 10 bases from V and 4 bases from J, the junction contained 13 bases not matched to a gene. As DNA, the CDR3 is TGTGCCACCACATTCGGGACAGGGGCAGACGGAAACACCATATATTTT. Translation gives CATTFGTGADGNTIYF.

The V gene is TRBV5-1, the J gene TRBJ2-2, with 9 bases identical to TRBD1. V trimming: 2 bases; J trimming: 7 bases; junction bases outside the gene matches: 6. Germline-derived CDR1 and CDR2 are SGHRS and YFSETQ. The CDR3 length is 15 residues. CDR3 loop: CASSLQQGAGGELFF. The CDR3 nucleotides read TGCGCCAGCAGCTTACAACAGGGGGCAGGCGGGGAGCTGTTTTTT.

In this sample, this clone turned up once. This chain links TRBV28 with TRBJ1-4; possible D gene TRBD1, 6 bases. Germline CDR1 MDHEN, CDR2 SYDVKM. Trimming shortened V by 5 bases and J by 5 bases, and 15 bases separated the two germline ends. CDR3 length: 15 residues. CDR3 DNA: TGTGCCAGCAGTCTCGCGACAGGCCCGAATGAAAAACTGTTTTTT. This encodes CASSLATGPNEKLFF.

The chain recombines TRBV18 with TRBJ2-1, with 8 bases lining up with TRBD2. The CDR3 extends over 15 amino acids. CDR1 and CDR2 (germline): KGHSH, LQKENI. The trim removed 5 bases at V and 5 bases at J, leaving 8 bases unmatched. The CDR3 spells CASSNQRGPNNEQFF. The CDR3 nucleotides read TGTGCCAGCTCAAATCAGCGGGGGCCCAACAATGAGCAGTTCTTC.

The chain has TRBV28 and TRBJ1-6; D uncertain. V was shortened by 6 bases and J by 0 bases, with 3 bases between the two germline ends. Looked up from germline, CDR1 is MDHEN and CDR2 is SYDVKM. This CDR3 has 13 amino acids. The DNA for the CDR3 is TGTGCCAGCAGCCTCTCCTATAATTCACCCCTCCACTTT. Protein sequence: CASSLSYNSPLHF.

The rearrangement joins TRBV18 to TRBJ1-2; 11 bases match TRBD1. J was trimmed by 4 bases and V by 0 bases; bases with no gene match: 1. CDR3 length: 15 residues. The germline V gene encodes CDR1 KGHSH and CDR2 LQKENI. The DNA of the CDR3 is TGTGCCAGCTCACCACCGGGACAGGGGGGCTATGGCTACACCTTC. Translation gives CASSPPGQGGYGYTF.